A single sample gave rise to the 21 T cell receptor beta chains below, sequenced in a study of cytotoxic CD8 clonotypes in ibrutinib-treated CLL. Method: immunoSEQ multiplex PCR; TCRdb's copy keeps in-frame clones and lacks some. The sample lists about 140,000 clones, around 80% occurring once. Specimen: PBMCs, collected after 36 months of ibrutinib treatment. These receptors all come from a human donor with chronic lymphocytic leukemia.

The CDR3: CSVEMRGSYGYTF. For the CDR3, the DNA is TGCAGCGTTGAAATGCGGGGGTCCTATGGCTACACCTTC. The rearrangement uses TRBV29-1 and TRBJ1-2; D may be TRBD1 (5 bases). The CDR3 spans 13 residues. V was pared by 2 bases and J by 4 bases, with 11 bases between. Germline CDR1 is SQVTM and CDR2 is ANQGSEA.

This clone has just a few counts. This chain links TRBV28 with TRBJ1-2, with a weak D call TRBD1 (6 bases). Deletions cut 7 bases from V and 0 bases from J, with 24 bases between. This CDR3 has 18 amino acids. CDR1 and CDR2 from the germline V gene are MDHEN and SYDVKM. The CDR3 DNA sequence: TGTGCCAGCATGGCCAGCCTTGGGGGGCTTCTTGCTAACTATGGCTACACCTTC. Translated, it gives CASMASLGGLLANYGYTF.

This clone was observed a single time. The rearrangement joins TRBV5-1 to TRBJ2-3; 8 positions agree with TRBD2. Germline values: CDR1 SGHRS, CDR2 YFSETQ. This CDR3 contains 16 residues. J was trimmed by 3 bases and V by 9 bases; bases with no gene match: 15. CDR3 DNA: TGCGCCACAAGCCCTGGCGGGAGGACTAGAACAGATACGCAGTATTTT. Translating it yields CATSPGGRTRTDTQYF.

The chain has TRBV27 and TRBJ2-1; D remains ambiguous. The germline CDR1 and CDR2 sequences are MNHEY and SMNVEV (reference sequence). The CDR3 is 12 residues long. Trimming took 2 bases from V and 9 from J, leaving 8 bases between them. CDR3 sequence reads: CASSLNEFEQFF. Here the CDR3 DNA reads TGTGCCAGCAGTTTAAATGAATTTGAGCAGTTCTTC.

This clone has just one count. The V gene is TRBV29-1, the J gene TRBJ2-3, with D possibly matching TRBD2 (6 bases). Trimming left V 8 bases short and J 10 bases short, with 19 bases between. The V gene's germline CDR1 is SQVTM and CDR2 ANQGSEA. The CDR3 length is 12 residues. CDR3 sequence (DNA): TGCAGCACACAGGTTGGAGGGAGAGCGCAGTATTTT. Protein product: CSTQVGGRAQYF.

The J gene is TRBJ2-3, the V gene TRBV28; possibly TRBD2 for D (6 bases). CDR3 length: 14 amino acids. Germline V gene sequence: CDR1 MDHEN, CDR2 SYDVKM. The ends were cut back, 5 bases at V and 3 bases at J, with 12 bases in the middle. The CDR3 region is CASSLLGGTDTQYF. The CDR3 DNA reads TGTGCCAGCAGTCTGCTCGGGGGTACAGATACGCAGTATTTT.

V and J are TRBV12-1 and TRBJ1-1; no check of the table's D call, TRBD1, against the DNA was made. TRBV12-1 corresponds to a pseudogene. CDR3 size: 16 residues. CDR3: CASSFVALGGNTEAFF. In nucleotides, the CDR3 is TGTGCCAGCAGCTTTGTCGCATTAGGGGGCAACACTGAAGCTTTCTTT.

V and J are TRBV4-1 and TRBJ1-2; TRBD1 agrees at 7 bases. This CDR3 comprises 16 residues. The trim removed 3 bases at V and 2 bases at J, leaving 9 bases unmatched. CDR1 is MGHRA and CDR2 is YSYEKL in the germline V gene. CDR3 protein: CASSQWRTGKNYGYTF. The CDR3 nucleotides read TGCGCCAGCAGCCAGTGGAGGACAGGAAAAAACTATGGCTACACCTTC.

The chain combines TRBV9 with TRBJ2-1; the match to TRBD1 covers 9 bases. CDR1 is SGDLS, CDR2 YYNGEE, per germline. The trim removed 4 bases at V and 6 bases at J, leaving 5 bases unmatched. There are 14 residues in the CDR3. The CDR3, as DNA: TGTGCCAGCAGCCCCCGACAGGGGGGCAATGAGCAGTTCTTC. Its protein product is CASSPRQGGNEQFF.

This rearrangement joins TRBV6-6 to TRBJ2-7; 8 nucleotides match TRBD2. Trimming removed 0 bases from V and 3 bases from J; junction bases left unmatched: 1. The CDR3 extends over 14 amino acids. CDR1 and CDR2 from the germline V gene are MNHNY and SVGAGI (reference sequence). In DNA form, the CDR3 reads TGTGCCAGCAGTTACTCCAGCGGGAGCTACGAGCAGTACTTC. Protein sequence: CASSYSSGSYEQYF.

The rearrangement links TRBV5-1 to TRBJ1-1; 11 bases map to TRBD1. This CDR3 is built from 13 residues. The V and J ends lost 4 bases and 8 bases, in that order; junction bases with no gene match: 4. The germline V gene encodes CDR1 SGHRS and CDR2 YFSETQ. The CDR3 region is CASSPRTGGEAFF. In nucleotides, the CDR3 is TGCGCCAGCAGCCCGAGGACAGGGGGCGAAGCTTTCTTT. Full variable domain (remainder filled in from reference TRBV5-1 and TRBJ1-1): KAGVTQTPRYLIKTRGQQVTLSCSPISGHRSVSWYQQTPGQGLQFLFEYFSETQRNKGNFPGRFSGRQFSNSRSEMNVSTLELGDSALYLCASSPRTGGEAFFGQGTRLTVV.

The gene calls are TRBV15 and TRBJ2-7; TRBD2 aligns across 11 bases. The length of the CDR3 is 16 residues. The germline V gene has CDR1 LNHNV and CDR2 YYDKDF (reference sequence). V lost 3 bases to trimming and J lost 7 bases; unmatched junction nucleotides: 11. CDR3 residues: CATSSITSGGPWEQYF. DNA for the CDR3: TGTGCCACCAGCAGTATAACTAGCGGGGGCCCCTGGGAGCAGTACTTC.

In its sample, this clone was seen a few times. The chain couples TRBV5-1 to TRBJ2-7, with TRBD2 identical over 7 bases. This CDR3 has 14 amino acids. V was clipped by 4 bases and J by 3 bases; unmatched bases: 7. Germline V lookup: CDR1 SGHRS, CDR2 YFSETQ. The CDR3 DNA reads as TGCGCCAGCAGCCCGGAAGCGGGATACTACGAGCAGTACTTC. It encodes CASSPEAGYYEQYF.

This chain joins TRBV19 and TRBJ2-3; D may be TRBD2 (6 bases). Germline-derived CDR1 and CDR2 are LNHDA and SQIVND (reference sequence). The length of the CDR3 is 15 residues. Trimming left V 5 bases short and J 7 bases short, with 19 bases between. CDR3: CASSWGRSAQNTQYF. In nucleotides, the CDR3 is TGTGCCAGTAGTTGGGGGAGGAGCGCACAAAATACGCAGTATTTT.

The chain recombines TRBV28 with TRBJ1-2; 8 bases match TRBD1. Germline V gene data show CDR1 as MDHEN and CDR2 as SYDVKM. The CDR3 loop spans 13 amino acids. Trimming took 6 bases from V and 8 from J; bases not matched to a gene: 8. CDR3 amino acids: CASSPGQGGGYTF. DNA of the CDR3: TGTGCCAGCAGCCCCGGACAGGGAGGAGGCTACACCTTC.

The chain links TRBV27 to TRBJ2-3; TRBD1 or TRBD2 may be the D gene (5 bases each). The CDR3 sequence is 15 residues long. CDR1 and CDR2 (germline): MNHEY, SMNVEV (reference sequence). The germline V and J ends were trimmed by 5 bases and 2 bases, with 14 bases remaining between them. CDR3 DNA sequence: TGTGCCAGCAGTCCGGGGTGGGGGTACACAGATACGCAGTATTTT. It encodes CASSPGWGYTDTQYF.

The chain couples TRBV5-1 to TRBJ2-2, with 7 bases matching TRBD1. With V trimmed by 4 bases and J by 0 bases, 6 bases remained unmatched. Germline assignment: CDR1 SGHRS and CDR2 YFSETQ. The CDR3 contains 16 residues. As DNA, the CDR3 is TGCGCCAGCAGCGCAAGTGGGACAGCGAACACCGGGGAGCTGTTTTTT. Its protein is CASSASGTANTGELFF. The complete variable domain, with remaining parts taken from reference TRBV5-1 and TRBJ2-2, reads KAGVTQTPRYLIKTRGQQVTLSCSPISGHRSVSWYQQTPGQGLQFLFEYFSETQRNKGNFPGRFSGRQFSNSRSEMNVSTLELGDSALYLCASSASGTANTGELFFGEGSRLTVL.

The chain employs TRBV18 and TRBJ2-7; 9 bases map to TRBD2. Trimming cost V 3 bases and J 5 bases; bases outside gene matches: 8. CDR3 size: 15 residues. Per germline, CDR1 KGHSH and CDR2 LQKENI. The CDR3 loop reads CASSPRTREGNEQYF. Written as DNA, the CDR3 is TGTGCCAGCTCACCGAGGACGCGGGAGGGGAACGAGCAGTACTTC.

This chain uses TRBV30 with TRBJ1-4; D is uncertain. Germline V CDR1 and CDR2: GTSNPN, SVGIG (reference sequence). The CDR3 length is 11 residues. V was cut by 5 bases and J by 5 bases, with 6 bases left in between. The DNA for the CDR3 is TGTGCCTGGGAGTACAATGAAAAACTGTTTTTT. Encoded protein: CAWEYNEKLFF.

This clone showed up many times. The chain uses TRBV18 and TRBJ1-2; D perhaps matches TRBD1 (6 bases). From germline, CDR1 is KGHSH and CDR2 LQKENI. The CDR3 runs 15 residues. V shed 5 bases and J shed 2 bases, with 15 bases lying between them. CDR3 in DNA: TGTGCCAGCTCATCCCCGGCAGGGGTGAACTATGGCTACACCTTC. Its protein product is CASSSPAGVNYGYTF.

The rearrangement uses TRBV25-1 and TRBJ1-1; D is perhaps TRBD1 (5 bases). Germline CDR1 and CDR2: MGHDK and SYGVNS. Trimming removed 1 base from V and 7 bases from J, with 16 bases in between. CDR3 size: 15 residues. CDR3 sequence reads: CASSEWGRGGVEAFF. DNA for the CDR3: TGTGCCAGCAGTGAATGGGGGAGGGGAGGGGTTGAAGCTTTCTTT.